This T cell receptor (beta chain) appears in the sequencing data of a study of cytomegalovirus exposure and HLA in healthy donors. Donors were drawn from the approximately 110-subject validation cohort, separate from the approximately 620-subject first cohort. TCRdb keeps only in-frame clones here, not all; method: immunoSEQ multiplex PCR. The sample gives fewer than 200,000 clones, around 86% of which show up once; 7.2% is in the top ten. To note about this clone: Its antigen is undetermined.

Notes on the study in general: A classifier reportedly called cytomegalovirus status with high sensitivity and specificity. Cytomegalovirus association was listed for about 170 TCR beta chains. Most TCR sequences proved rare, with some public TCRs found in many donors.

The CDR3 runs 15 residues. Looked up from germline, CDR1 is MNHNS and CDR2 is SASEGT. Trimming took 7 bases from V and 3 from J; bases not matched to a gene: 9. The chain joins TRBV6-1 to TRBJ2-7, with 10 positions matching TRBD2. Sequencing was done on a sample of PBMCs. The sequence came from a man aged 25 to 45 in good health and CMV-seropositive. CDR3 in amino acids: CASIGSGLAVYEQYF. The CDR3 nucleotides read TGTGCCAGCATAGGCTCAGGACTAGCGGTCTACGAGCAGTACTTC.